One sample yielded the 18 T cell receptor beta chains listed below, sequenced in a study of cytomegalovirus exposure and HLA in healthy donors. Primers included in the PCR were 60 Vbeta and 13 Jbeta primers. Clones were read by immunoSEQ multiplex PCR, and TCRdb kept only the in-frame ones, dropping some. This table has some 150,000 clones, approximately 8.9% appearing once. The sample was PBMCs. These receptors were taken from a woman between 40 and 55 years old in good health and CMV-seropositive.

V gene TRBV4-3 combines with J gene TRBJ2-3, with 9 bases fitting TRBD2. V dropped 1 base and J dropped 1; count of bases not matched to a gene: 6. The CDR3 extends over 17 amino acids. Germline V gives CDR1 LGHNA, CDR2 YSLEER. The CDR3: CASSQVLQRGGTDTQYF. For the CDR3, the DNA is TGCGCCAGCAGCCAAGTACTCCAGCGGGGGGGCACAGATACGCAGTATTTT.

This clone was seen only a few times. CDR3 coding DNA: TGTGCCAGCAGTTACCAACGGGGCCAAGAGACCCAGTACTTC. This gives the protein CASSYQRGQETQYF. The chain couples TRBV6-6 to TRBJ2-5; a possible D gene is TRBD2 (5 bases). V gave up 2 bases and J gave up 1 base, with 8 bases separating them. The germline V gene encodes CDR1 MNHNY and CDR2 SVGAGI (reference sequence). The CDR3 totals 14 residues.

This rearrangement joins TRBV7-2 to TRBJ1-2; D gene uncertain. CDR1 and CDR2 from the germline V gene are SGHTA and FQGNSA. CDR3 length: 13 amino acids. Trimming took off 5 bases at V and 6 bases at J, with 13 bases between the two ends. In DNA, the CDR3 is TGTGCCAGCAGCACCGGGCCGGGGAATGGCTACACCTTC. Translation gives CASSTGPGNGYTF.

As concerns this clone: This sample also contains other DNA sequences that code for the same CDR3. The chain uses TRBV11-3 and TRBJ1-1; no clear D. The V end was cut by 1 base, the J end by 2 bases, with 5 bases between. The germline gives CDR1 SGHNT, CDR2 YENEEA. This CDR3 is 13 amino acids long. The CDR3 DNA sequence: TGTGCCAGCAGCTTAGGAGGAAACACTGAAGCTTTCTTT. This translates into CASSLGGNTEAFF.

The rearrangement joins TRBV7-8 to TRBJ1-2; 12 bases are a match to TRBD1. The ends lost 1 base at V and 4 bases at J; junction bases unmatched: 7. From germline, CDR1 is SGHVS and CDR2 FQNEAQ. The CDR3 runs to 17 residues. The CDR3 nucleotides read TGTGCCAGCAGCTTAGTGGGACAGGGGGCCAGCGTCTATGGCTACACCTTC. It encodes CASSLVGQGASVYGYTF.

In its sample, this clone was seen a few times. An end of the junction does not agree with germline; a read error may underlie this. This chain joins TRBV11-2 and TRBJ2-5, with 9 bases lining up with TRBD1. Per germline, CDR1 SGHAT and CDR2 FQNNGV. This CDR3 contains 16 residues. DNA for the CDR3: TGTGCCAGCAGCGCGACAGGGGGATTTAGGCAAGAGAACCAGTACTTC. It yields the protein CASSATGGFRQENQYF. The full variable domain, its missing parts supplied by reference TRBV11-2 and TRBJ2-5, is EAGVAQSPRYKIIEKRQSVAFWCNPISGHATLYWYQQILGQGPKLLIQFQNNGVVDDSQLPKDRFSAERLKGVDSTLKIQPAKLEDSAVYLCASSATGGFRQENQYFGPGTRLLVL.

This clone was picked up a small number of times. Given the absence of the conserved phenylalanine or tryptophan at the CDR3 end, a read error is likely. The chain has TRBV6-5 and TRBJ1-2; D might be TRBD1 (6 bases). The germline V and J ends were trimmed by 0 bases and 8 bases, with 10 bases remaining between them. Germline V gene lookup returns CDR1 MNHEY and CDR2 SVGAGI. This CDR3 spans 13 amino acids. In DNA, the CDR3 is TGTGCCAGCAGTTACTCGACAGGTTACGGCTACACCCTC. It specifies CASSYSTGYGYTL.

The chain employs TRBV4-3 and TRBJ2-6; TRBD2 matches at 12 bases. Germline trimming cut 4 bases from V and 4 bases from J; bases unmatched to any gene: 14. Germline CDR1 and CDR2: LGHNA and YSLEER. The CDR3 extends over 20 amino acids. The CDR3 nucleotides read TGCGCCAGCAGCCGGAACCCGACTAGCGGGGGACCGGGGGGGGCCAACGTCCTGACTTTC. Protein: CASSRNPTSGGPGGANVLTF.

V usage is TRBV27 and J usage is TRBJ1-4; D possibly corresponds to TRBD1 (6 bases). V lost 5 bases, J lost 7 bases, and 11 bases lay in between. The CDR3 extends over 13 amino acids. Per the germline V gene, CDR1 is MNHEY and CDR2 is SMNVEV (reference sequence). CDR3 protein: CASSDRGGEKLFF. The DNA for the CDR3 is TGTGCCAGCAGTGACCGAGGGGGTGAAAAACTGTTTTTT.

This clone was detected only a few times. This chain uses TRBV5-1 with TRBJ1-4; 7 bases are a match to TRBD1. Germline loops: CDR1 SGHRS, CDR2 YFSETQ. CDR3 length: 16 amino acids. Trimming took 0 bases from V and 2 from J; bases not matched to a gene: 4. This CDR3 is CASSLEGASTNEKLFF. The CDR3 DNA is TGCGCCAGCAGCTTGGAGGGGGCATCCACTAATGAAAAACTGTTTTTT.

The rearrangement joins TRBV7-7 to TRBJ2-5, with 14 bases matching TRBD2. This CDR3 is built from 16 residues. With V trimmed by 3 bases and J by 4 bases, 4 bases remained unmatched. In germline, CDR1 is SSHAT, CDR2 FNYEAQ (reference sequence). CDR3 loop: CASSLGLAGVGETQYF. Written as DNA, the CDR3 is TGTGCCAGCAGCTTGGGACTAGCGGGGGTAGGAGAGACCCAGTACTTC.

This clone occurred a few times. The V and J genes are TRBV20-1 and TRBJ1-1; a weak D match, TRBD1 (5 bases). V lost 5 bases to trimming and J lost 6 bases, with 10 bases between them. Germline CDR1 reads DFQATT; CDR2 reads SNEGSKA (reference sequence). The CDR3 runs to 11 residues. CDR3 bases: TGCAGTGCTGGGGGGAGGGCTGAAGCTTTCTTT. Translating it yields CSAGGRAEAFF.

A single count supports this clone. The chain carries TRBV2 and TRBJ1-5, with D uncertain. Germline V gene lookup returns CDR1 SNHLY and CDR2 FYNNEI. This CDR3 spans 15 amino acids. V dropped 4 bases and J dropped 2 bases, with 12 bases sitting between them. In DNA, the CDR3 is TGTGCCAGCAGTGGCGTGAGCGGGGGCAATCAGCCCCAGCATTTT. Amino acid sequence: CASSGVSGGNQPQHF.

The V call is TRBV5-4, the J call TRBJ2-7; 11 bases match TRBD1. The ends lost 4 bases at V and 6 bases at J; junction bases unmatched: 9. CDR3 length equals 15 residues. Germline-derived CDR1 and CDR2 are SGHNT and YYREEE (reference sequence). The CDR3 is CASSRGTGGWGEQYF. The CDR3 DNA sequence: TGTGCCAGCAGCCGTGGGACAGGGGGTTGGGGCGAGCAGTACTTC.

This clone was picked up a small number of times. This chain links TRBV5-4 with TRBJ1-6, with D possibly TRBD1 on 5 matching bases. CDR3 size: 10 residues. Per germline, CDR1 SGHNT and CDR2 YYREEE (reference sequence). CDR3 amino acids: CPRQNSPLHF. The CDR3 DNA sequence: TGTCCCCGACAGAATTCACCCCTCCACTTT.

The chain recombines TRBV9 with TRBJ2-5; D is possibly TRBD2 (5 bases). CDR1 is SGDLS and CDR2 is YYNGEE in the germline V gene. The length of the CDR3 is 13 residues. V gave up 0 bases and J gave up 2 bases, with 5 bases separating them. The CDR3 region has the DNA TGTGCCAGCAGCGTAGCGGGACAAGAGACCCAGTACTTC. Protein product: CASSVAGQETQYF. Full variable domain (outside the CDR3, taken from reference TRBV9 and TRBJ2-5): DSGVTQTPKHLITATGQRVTLRCSPRSGDLSVYWYQQSLDQGLQFLIQYYNGEERAKGNILERFSAQQFPDLHSELNLSSLELGDSALYFCASSVAGQETQYFGPGTRLLVL.

The table lists this clone with a few counts. Other DNA sequences of this sample code for an identical CDR3. The V gene is TRBV6-5, the J gene TRBJ1-2; TRBD1 might be the D (6 bases). CDR1 MNHEY and CDR2 SVGAGI come from the germline V gene. V was shortened by 5 bases and J by 2 bases, with 12 bases between the two germline ends. This CDR3 has 14 amino acids. CDR3 region: CASSPGGGNYGYTF. The CDR3 DNA is TGTGCCAGCAGTCCCGGGGGGGGCAACTATGGCTACACCTTC.

J is TRBJ2-6 and V is TRBV11-2; 9 nucleotides agree with TRBD1. CDR1 and CDR2 (germline): SGHAT, FQNNGV. The CDR3 has 18 amino acids. V shed 2 bases and J 0 bases; nucleotides not matched to a gene: 5. CDR3 protein: CASSLRGDRDSGANVLTF. CDR3 nucleotide sequence: TGTGCCAGCAGCTTAAGGGGGGACAGGGACTCTGGGGCCAACGTCCTGACTTTC.